This entry lists 11 T cell receptor beta chains sequenced from one sample in a study of a mutant IDH1 vaccine in newly diagnosed glioma. The data were produced by immunoSEQ multiplex PCR, yet TCRdb's version contains in-frame clones alone and is incomplete. The data hold around 65,000 clones, with about four fifths observed a single time. These receptors have no identified antigens. Sample time point: week 11, during vaccination. Doses consisted of 300 ug of mutant IDH1 20-mer peptide each, paired with topical imiquimod. Sequences were derived from PBMCs, sampled from a glioma patient whose treatment included an IDH1 peptide vaccine. The receptor source for this set is a man in his fifties with glioma.

The chain links TRBV7-2 to TRBJ2-7, with 7 bases that match TRBD1. CDR1 is SGHTA, CDR2 FQGNSA, per germline. This CDR3 spans 15 amino acids. Trimming at V came to 6 bases and at J to 2 bases, leaving 10 bases not matched to a gene. CDR3 amino acids: CASSISGTDTYEQYF. As DNA, the CDR3 is TGTGCCAGCAGTATATCCGGGACAGATACCTACGAGCAGTACTTC.

This clone came up once. The chain uses TRBV9 and TRBJ2-3, with 8 nucleotides matching TRBD1. The CDR3 is 16 amino acids. Trimming cost V 4 bases and J 0 bases; bases outside gene matches: 7. Germline CDR1 reads SGDLS; CDR2 reads YYNGEE. DNA for the CDR3: TGTGCCAGCAGCCGCGCTGGGGACAGGAGCACAGATACGCAGTATTTT. Residues: CASSRAGDRSTDTQYF.

V gene TRBV11-2 combines with J gene TRBJ2-1, with 8 bases identical to TRBD2. CDR3 size: 16 residues. The trim removed 1 base at V and 5 bases at J, leaving 7 bases unmatched. Per germline, CDR1 SGHAT and CDR2 FQNNGV. CDR3 DNA: TGTGCCAGCAGCTTAGGCGGGGGGAGGGCCAACAATGAGCAGTTCTTC. This gives the protein CASSLGGGRANNEQFF.

V and J are TRBV5-4 and TRBJ2-7, with D possibly matching TRBD1 (6 bases). CDR1 SGHNT and CDR2 YYREEE come from the germline V gene (reference sequence). This CDR3 region has 14 residues. Trimming shortened V by 0 bases and J by 3 bases, and 10 bases separated the two germline ends. CDR3 DNA sequence: TGTGCCAGCAGCTTGGGCAGGGGTCTCTACGAGCAGTACTTC. Translated: CASSLGRGLYEQYF.

About this clone itself: The junction does not match germline at one end; this may be a read error. The chain links TRBV18 to TRBJ2-1; D is perhaps TRBD1 (8 bases). CDR1 and CDR2 from the germline V gene are KGHSH and LQKENI. The CDR3 runs 17 residues. Here the CDR3 DNA reads TGTGCCAGCTCCCCACTCACAGGGGGACTATCGGCGGGTGAGCAGTTCTTC. Its translation: CASSPLTGGLSAGEQFF.

This chain uses TRBV27 with TRBJ2-3; D possibly corresponds to TRBD1 (5 bases). This CDR3 contains 16 residues. Trimming took 5 bases from V and 0 from J, leaving 15 bases between them. The germline CDR1 and CDR2 sequences are MNHEY and SMNVEV (reference sequence). This CDR3 reads CASSPLEGASTDTQYF. The CDR3 DNA is TGTGCCAGCAGTCCCTTGGAAGGGGCCAGCACAGATACGCAGTATTTT.

This chain joins TRBV5-5 and TRBJ2-7; D remains unclear. V was clipped by 3 bases and J by 6 bases, with 7 bases between them. CDR1 and CDR2 (germline): SGHKS, YYEKEE (reference sequence). The CDR3 is 11 residues long. Written as DNA, the CDR3 is TGTGCCAGCAGCTCCCCGCGCGAGCAGTACTTC. It is translated as CASSSPREQYF.

The chain joins TRBV5-6 to TRBJ2-6; the match to TRBD2 covers 7 bases. With V trimmed by 0 bases and J by 2 bases, 2 bases remained unmatched. CDR3 length: 16 residues. Germline V gives CDR1 SGHDT, CDR2 YYEEEE. In nucleotides, the CDR3 is TGTGCCAGCAGCTTGGTTGGGGGGGCTGGGGCCAACGTCCTGACTTTC. Protein product: CASSLVGGAGANVLTF.

This clone was picked up a small number of times. The chain is built from TRBV7-8 and TRBJ1-1; D unresolved. The germline CDR1 and CDR2 sequences are SGHVS and FQNEAQ. The length of the CDR3 is 13 residues. V was cut by 8 bases and J by 10 bases, with 20 bases left in between. This CDR3 is CASRRYIRGSAFF. Written as DNA, the CDR3 is TGTGCCAGCCGCCGTTATATCCGTGGTTCAGCTTTCTTT.

The chain employs TRBV5-6 and TRBJ1-5, with 12 bases that match TRBD1. V lost 3 bases and J lost 5; bases outside the gene matches: 9. This CDR3 contains 17 residues. Germline V gene lookup returns CDR1 SGHDT and CDR2 YYEEEE. CDR3 DNA: TGTGCCAGCAGCTCTAGAGGGACAGGGGGCCCCTATCAGCCCCAGCATTTT. The encoded protein is CASSSRGTGGPYQPQHF.

This rearrangement joins TRBV6-1 to TRBJ1-5, with D unresolved. The V end lost 5 bases, the J end lost 6 bases, and 17 bases lay between the germline ends. Germline CDR1 is MNHNS and CDR2 is SASEGT. The CDR3 has 15 amino acids. CDR3 amino acids: CASSPRGGVFQPQHF. CDR3 DNA sequence: TGTGCCAGCAGTCCCCGCGGCGGGGTCTTTCAGCCCCAGCATTTT.